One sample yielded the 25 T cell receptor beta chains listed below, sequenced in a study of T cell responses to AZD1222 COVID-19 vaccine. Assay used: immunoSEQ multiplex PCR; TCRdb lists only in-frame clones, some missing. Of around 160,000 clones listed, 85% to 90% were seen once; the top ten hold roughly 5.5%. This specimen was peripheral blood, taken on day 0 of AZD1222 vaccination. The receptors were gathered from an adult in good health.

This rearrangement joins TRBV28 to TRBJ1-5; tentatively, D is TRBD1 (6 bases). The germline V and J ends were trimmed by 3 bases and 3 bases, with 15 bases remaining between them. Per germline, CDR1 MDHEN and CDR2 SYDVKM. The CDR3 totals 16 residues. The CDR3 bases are TGTGCCAGCAGTTTCGACGGGGGGCTAAACAATCAGCCCCAGCATTTT. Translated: CASSFDGGLNNQPQHF.

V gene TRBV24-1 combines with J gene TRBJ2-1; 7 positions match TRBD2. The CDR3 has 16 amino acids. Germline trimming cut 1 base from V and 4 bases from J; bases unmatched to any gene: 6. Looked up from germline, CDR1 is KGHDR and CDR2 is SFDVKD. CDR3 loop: CATSDFRRERYNEQFF. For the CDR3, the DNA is TGTGCCACCAGTGATTTTCGGCGGGAGAGATACAATGAGCAGTTCTTC.

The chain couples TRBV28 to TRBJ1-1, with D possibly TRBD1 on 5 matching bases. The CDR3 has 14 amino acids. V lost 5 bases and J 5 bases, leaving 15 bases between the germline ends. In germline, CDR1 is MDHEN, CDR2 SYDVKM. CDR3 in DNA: TGTGCCAGCAGTCCGGGGGGGGTAGGGACTGAAGCTTTCTTT. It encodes CASSPGGVGTEAFF.

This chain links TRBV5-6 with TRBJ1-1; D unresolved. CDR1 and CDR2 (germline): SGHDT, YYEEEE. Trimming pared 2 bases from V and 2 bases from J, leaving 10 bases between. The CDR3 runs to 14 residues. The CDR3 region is CASSFGSTNTEAFF. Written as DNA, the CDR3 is TGTGCCAGCAGCTTTGGTAGTACTAACACTGAAGCTTTCTTT.

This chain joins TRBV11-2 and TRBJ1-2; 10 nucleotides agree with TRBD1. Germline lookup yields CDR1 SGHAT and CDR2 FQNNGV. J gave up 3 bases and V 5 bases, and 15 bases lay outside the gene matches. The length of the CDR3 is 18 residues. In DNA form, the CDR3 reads TGTGCCAGCAGCGCCCGACAGGGGGCTTTCCCTTTTGACTATGGCTACACCTTC. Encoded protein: CASSARQGAFPFDYGYTF.

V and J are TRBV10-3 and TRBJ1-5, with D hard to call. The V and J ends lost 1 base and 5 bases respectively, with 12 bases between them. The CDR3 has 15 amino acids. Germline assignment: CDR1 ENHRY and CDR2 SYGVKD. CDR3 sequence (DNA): TGTGCCATCAGTGAGTTAGGGAAGGGTGATCAGCCCCAGCATTTT. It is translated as CAISELGKGDQPQHF.

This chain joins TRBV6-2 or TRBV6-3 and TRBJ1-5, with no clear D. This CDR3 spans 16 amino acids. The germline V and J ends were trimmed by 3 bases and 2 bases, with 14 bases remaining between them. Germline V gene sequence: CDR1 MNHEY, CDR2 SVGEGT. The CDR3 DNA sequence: TGTGCCAGCAGTTATGTGCTGCCACGGCGCAATCAGCCCCAGCATTTT. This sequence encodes CASSYVLPRRNQPQHF.

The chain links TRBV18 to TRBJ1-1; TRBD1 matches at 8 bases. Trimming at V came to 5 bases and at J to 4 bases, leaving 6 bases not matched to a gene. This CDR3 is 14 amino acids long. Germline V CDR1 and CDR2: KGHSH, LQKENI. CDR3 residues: CASSVGQGVTEAFF. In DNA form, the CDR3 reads TGTGCCAGCTCAGTCGGACAGGGTGTCACTGAAGCTTTCTTT.

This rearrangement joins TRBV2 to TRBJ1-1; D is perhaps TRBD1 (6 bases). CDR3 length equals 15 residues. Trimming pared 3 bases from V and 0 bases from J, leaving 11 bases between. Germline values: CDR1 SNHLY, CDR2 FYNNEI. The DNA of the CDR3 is TGTGCCAGCAGTGAGCGACAGGTCATGAACACTGAAGCTTTCTTT. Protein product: CASSERQVMNTEAFF.

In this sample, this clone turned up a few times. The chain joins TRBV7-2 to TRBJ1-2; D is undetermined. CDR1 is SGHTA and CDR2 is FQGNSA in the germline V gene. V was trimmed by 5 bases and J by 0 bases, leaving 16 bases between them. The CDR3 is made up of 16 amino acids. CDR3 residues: CASSQSLGRANYGYTF. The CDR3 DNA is TGTGCCAGCAGCCAATCATTAGGCAGAGCTAACTATGGCTACACCTTC.

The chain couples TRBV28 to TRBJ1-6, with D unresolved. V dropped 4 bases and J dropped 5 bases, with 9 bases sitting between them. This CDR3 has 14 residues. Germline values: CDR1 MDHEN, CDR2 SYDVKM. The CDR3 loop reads CASSYPGNNSPLHF. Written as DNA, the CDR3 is TGTGCCAGCAGTTACCCCGGGAATAATTCACCCCTCCACTTT.

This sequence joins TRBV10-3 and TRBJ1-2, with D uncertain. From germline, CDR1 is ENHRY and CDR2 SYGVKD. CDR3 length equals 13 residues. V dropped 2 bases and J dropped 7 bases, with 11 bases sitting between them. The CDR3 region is CAISEKGVSGYTF. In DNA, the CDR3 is TGTGCCATCAGTGAGAAGGGAGTTTCTGGCTACACCTTC.

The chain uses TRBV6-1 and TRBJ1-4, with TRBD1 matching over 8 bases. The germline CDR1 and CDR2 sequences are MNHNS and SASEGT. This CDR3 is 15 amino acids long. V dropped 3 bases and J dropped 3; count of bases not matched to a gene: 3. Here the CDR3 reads CASSDPGQANEKLFF. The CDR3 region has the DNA TGTGCCAGCAGTGATCCGGGACAGGCTAATGAAAAACTGTTTTTT.

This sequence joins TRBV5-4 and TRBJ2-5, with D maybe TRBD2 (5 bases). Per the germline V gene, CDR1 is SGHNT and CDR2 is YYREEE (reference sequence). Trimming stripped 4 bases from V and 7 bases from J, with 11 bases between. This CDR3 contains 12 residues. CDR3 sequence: CASSPIEGTQYF. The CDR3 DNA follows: TGTGCCAGCAGCCCAATAGAGGGGACCCAGTACTTC. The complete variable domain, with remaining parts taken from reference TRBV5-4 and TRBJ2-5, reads ETGVTQSPTHLIKTRGQQVTLRCSSQSGHNTVSWYQQALGQGPQFIFQYYREEENGRGNFPPRFSGLQFPNYSSELNVNALELDDSALYLCASSPIEGTQYFGPGTRLLVL.

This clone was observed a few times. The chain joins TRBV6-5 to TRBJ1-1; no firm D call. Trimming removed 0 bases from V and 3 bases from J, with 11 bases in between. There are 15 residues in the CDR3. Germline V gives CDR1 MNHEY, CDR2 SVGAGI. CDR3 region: CASSYSLPLDTEAFF. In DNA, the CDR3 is TGTGCCAGCAGTTACTCGTTGCCCCTAGACACTGAAGCTTTCTTT.

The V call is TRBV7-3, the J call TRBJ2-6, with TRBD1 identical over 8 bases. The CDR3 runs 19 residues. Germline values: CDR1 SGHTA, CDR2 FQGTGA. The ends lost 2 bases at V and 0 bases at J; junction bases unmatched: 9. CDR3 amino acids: CASSLQGAYPGSGANVLTF. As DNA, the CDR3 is TGTGCCAGCAGCTTACAGGGGGCGTACCCTGGCTCTGGGGCCAACGTCCTGACTTTC.

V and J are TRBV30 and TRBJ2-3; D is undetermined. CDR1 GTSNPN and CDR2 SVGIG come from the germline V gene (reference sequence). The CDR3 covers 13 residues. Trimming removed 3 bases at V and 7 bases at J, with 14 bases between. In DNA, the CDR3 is TGTGCCTGGAGGCTGCGGTCCGTGAATACGCAGTATTTT. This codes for CAWRLRSVNTQYF.

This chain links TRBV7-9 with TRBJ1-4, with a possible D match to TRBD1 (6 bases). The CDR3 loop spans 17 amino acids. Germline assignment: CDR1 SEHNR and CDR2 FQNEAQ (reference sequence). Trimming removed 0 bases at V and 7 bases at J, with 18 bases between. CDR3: CASSLALPGDRSEKLFF. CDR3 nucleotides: TGTGCCAGCAGCTTAGCCCTCCCAGGGGACCGGAGTGAAAAACTGTTTTTT.

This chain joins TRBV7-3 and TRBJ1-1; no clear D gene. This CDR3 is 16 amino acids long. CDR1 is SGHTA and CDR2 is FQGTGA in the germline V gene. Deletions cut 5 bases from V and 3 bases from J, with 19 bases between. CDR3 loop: CASSPRWTEAHTEAFF. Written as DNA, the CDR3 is TGTGCCAGCAGCCCCCGTTGGACGGAAGCTCACACTGAAGCTTTCTTT.

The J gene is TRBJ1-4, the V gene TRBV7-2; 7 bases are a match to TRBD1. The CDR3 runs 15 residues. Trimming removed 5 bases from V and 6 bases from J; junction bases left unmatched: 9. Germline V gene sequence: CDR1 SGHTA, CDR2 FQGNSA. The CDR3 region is CASSTYRGVDEKLFF. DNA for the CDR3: TGTGCCAGCAGCACCTACAGGGGTGTAGATGAAAAACTGTTTTTT.

The CDR3 DNA is TGCGCCAGCAGCCAGAATCTGGCGGCGGACACTGAAGCTTTCTTT. As protein: CASSQNLAADTEAFF. The chain links TRBV4-3 to TRBJ1-1, with no clear D. Germline CDR1 is LGHNA and CDR2 is YSLEER. The CDR3 covers 15 residues. Trimming stripped 3 bases from V and 3 bases from J, with 14 bases between.

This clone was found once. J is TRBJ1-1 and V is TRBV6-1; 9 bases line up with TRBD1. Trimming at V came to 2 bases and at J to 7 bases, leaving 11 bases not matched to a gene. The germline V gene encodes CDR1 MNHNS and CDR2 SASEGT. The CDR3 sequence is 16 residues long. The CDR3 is CASSEWDRAPYFEAFF. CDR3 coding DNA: TGTGCCAGCAGTGAATGGGACAGGGCTCCTTACTTTGAAGCTTTCTTT.

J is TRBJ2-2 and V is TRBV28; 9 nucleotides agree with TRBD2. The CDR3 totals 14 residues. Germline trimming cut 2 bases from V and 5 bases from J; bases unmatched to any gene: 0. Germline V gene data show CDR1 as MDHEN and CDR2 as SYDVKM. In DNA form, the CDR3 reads TGTGCCAGCAGTTTAAGCGGGGGGACCGGGGAGCTGTTTTTT. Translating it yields CASSLSGGTGELFF.

The CDR3 loop is CSASRTGGREQYF. DNA of the CDR3: TGCAGTGCTAGTCGGACAGGGGGCAGGGAGCAGTACTTC. The chain has TRBV20-1 and TRBJ2-7, with TRBD1 identical over 11 bases. J gave up 7 bases and V 3 bases, and 5 bases lay outside the gene matches. The CDR3 sequence is 13 residues long. CDR1 is DFQATT, CDR2 SNEGSKA, per germline (reference sequence).

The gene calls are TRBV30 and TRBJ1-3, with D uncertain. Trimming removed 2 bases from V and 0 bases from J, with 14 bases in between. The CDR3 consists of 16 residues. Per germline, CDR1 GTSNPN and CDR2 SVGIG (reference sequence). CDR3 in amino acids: CAWSRKGPSSGNTIYF. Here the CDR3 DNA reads TGTGCCTGGAGTAGGAAGGGCCCGAGCTCTGGAAACACCATATATTTT.